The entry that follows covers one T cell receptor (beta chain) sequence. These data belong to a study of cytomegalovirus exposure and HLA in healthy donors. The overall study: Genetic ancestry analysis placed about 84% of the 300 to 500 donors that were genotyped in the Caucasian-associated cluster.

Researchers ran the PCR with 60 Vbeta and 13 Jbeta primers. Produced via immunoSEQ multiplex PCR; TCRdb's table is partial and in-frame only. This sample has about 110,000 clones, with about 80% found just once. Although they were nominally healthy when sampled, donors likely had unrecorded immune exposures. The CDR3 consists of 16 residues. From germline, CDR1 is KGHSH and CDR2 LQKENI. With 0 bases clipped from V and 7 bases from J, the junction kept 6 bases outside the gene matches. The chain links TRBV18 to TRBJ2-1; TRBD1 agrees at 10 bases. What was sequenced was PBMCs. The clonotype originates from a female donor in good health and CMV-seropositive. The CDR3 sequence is CASSPPLGQGNNEQFF. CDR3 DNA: TGTGCCAGCTCACCACCGTTGGGACAGGGGAATAATGAGCAGTTCTTC.